This is a list of T cell receptor beta chains from one sample in a study of cytomegalovirus exposure and HLA in healthy donors. Data came from immunoSEQ multiplex PCR; TCRdb stores just in-frame clones and leaves some out. There are 150,000 to 200,000 clones in the sample; around 75% occur only once, and 1.5% to 2% lies in the top ten. Input material: PBMCs. Every receptor here comes from a woman aged 30 to 39 in good health and CMV-seronegative. The CDR3 runs from the conserved cysteine through the conserved F or W. The D gene is left open where the match is weak. Not all rows give a size; the values are once, few, many and, for expanded clones, a class.

abundance: .
v_gene: TRBV9
d_gene: TRBD2
j_gene: TRBJ2-1
CDR3nt: TGTGCCAGCAGCCGACAAGCGGGGGGGAATTACAATGAGCAGTTCTTC
CDR3aa: CASSRQAGGNYNEQFF

abundance: once
v_gene: TRBV19
d_gene: .
j_gene: TRBJ2-7
CDR3nt: TGTGCCAGTCGCCAGGGTTACGAGCAGTACTTC
CDR3aa: CASRQGYEQYF

abundance: .
v_gene: TRBV5-4
d_gene: TRBD2
j_gene: TRBJ2-7
CDR3nt: TGTGCCAGCAGCTTTAGCAGCGGGGAGTACGAGCAGTACTTC
CDR3aa: CASSFSSGEYEQYF

abundance: .
v_gene: TRBV5-4
d_gene: .
j_gene: TRBJ2-1
CDR3nt: TGTGCCAGCAGCTTAGGAGCGGTTATGGATGATGAGCAGTTCTTC
CDR3aa: CASSLGAVMDDEQFF

abundance: few
v_gene: TRBV7-9
d_gene: TRBD1
j_gene: TRBJ1-6
CDR3nt: TGTGCCAGCAGCCCTCGGGACAGCCGTAATTCACCCCTCCACTTT
CDR3aa: CASSPRDSRNSPLHF

abundance: once
v_gene: TRBV25-1
d_gene: .
j_gene: TRBJ2-7
CDR3nt: TGTGCCAGCACACGGACGGAGGGACGCTACGAGCAGTACTTC
CDR3aa: CASTRTEGRYEQYF

abundance: .
v_gene: TRBV18
d_gene: .
j_gene: TRBJ2-5
CDR3nt: TGTGCCAGCTCACCACCGATCCCTATTCGTAGGACCCAGTACTTC
CDR3aa: CASSPPIPIRRTQYF

abundance: .
v_gene: TRBV6-1
d_gene: .
j_gene: TRBJ2-5
CDR3nt: TGTGCCAGCAGTGATGGAGGGGCGAGGGAGACCCAGTACTTC
CDR3aa: CASSDGGARETQYF

abundance: .
v_gene: TRBV5-1
d_gene: .
j_gene: TRBJ1-1
CDR3nt: TGCGCCAGCAGCCCCCGTACACGGAACACTGAAGCTTTCTTT
CDR3aa: CASSPRTRNTEAFF

abundance: .
v_gene: TRBV2
d_gene: .
j_gene: TRBJ1-5
CDR3nt: TGTGCCAGCAGCGATACAGTTGTTCAGCCCCAGCATTTT
CDR3aa: CASSDTVVQPQHF

abundance: .
v_gene: TRBV4-2
d_gene: TRBD1
j_gene: TRBJ2-1
CDR3nt: TGTGCCAGCAGCCAAGATGACAGGGATAACAATGAGCAGTTCTTC
CDR3aa: CASSQDDRDNNEQFF

abundance: .
v_gene: TRBV9
d_gene: .
j_gene: TRBJ2-5
CDR3nt: TGTGCCAGCAGCGTAGACACCGGCGGGTTCGGAGAGACCCAGTACTTC
CDR3aa: CASSVDTGGFGETQYF

abundance: few
v_gene: TRBV15
d_gene: TRBD2
j_gene: TRBJ2-7
CDR3nt: TGTGCCACCAGCAGAGATTTCGAGCGGGGGTCCTACGAGCAGTACTTC
CDR3aa: CATSRDFERGSYEQYF

abundance: few
v_gene: TRBV4-3
d_gene: .
j_gene: TRBJ2-1
CDR3nt: TGCGCCAGCAGCCAAGGTCATCGACTACACAATGAGCAGTTCTTC
CDR3aa: CASSQGHRLHNEQFF

abundance: .
v_gene: TRBV7-8
d_gene: .
j_gene: TRBJ2-7
CDR3nt: TGTGCCAGCAGCTTGAATCCCAGGCTGCCCTACGAGCAGTACTTC
CDR3aa: CASSLNPRLPYEQYF

abundance: .
v_gene: TRBV2
d_gene: TRBD2
j_gene: TRBJ2-5
CDR3nt: TGTGCCAGCAGTAAGGGACTAGCGGGGGGGACGGAGACCCAGTACTTC
CDR3aa: CASSKGLAGGTETQYF